This T cell receptor beta chain was captured by sequencing in a study of human T cells and chemical hapten exposure. Looking at the study overall: Upper-back patch tests with 0.01% DPC were read at 6 days. Study-wide results and caveats: TCRs exceeding 1 in 1000 frequency stayed unchanged with DPC sensitization.

Germline V gene lookup returns CDR1 LGHNA and CDR2 YSLEER. Unmatched junction bases numbered 14, after V lost 4 bases and J lost 8 bases. This CDR3 has 17 amino acids. In TCRdb, the RACE reads were re-called with MiXCR into one record per CDR3 protein. The repertoire holds about 100,000 distinct CDR3 sequences, with approximately 10% as singletons. In its sample, this clonotype was seen once. Antigen unknown. This may be a read error: a much more frequent sequence differs by one nucleotide. The sample's time point: patch test 1, 2 weeks after DPC sensitization. Regarding treatment: therapeutic diphenylcyclopropenone sensitization with weekly scalp DPC. Whole blood, unfractionated, served as the material for total RNA extraction.

The sequencing here drew on whole blood, taken in connection with sensitization to the hapten diphenylcyclopropenone (DPC). The rearrangement joins TRBV4-3 to TRBJ1-6, with 7 nucleotides matching TRBD1. The clonotype originates from a woman in her thirties or forties with alopecia areata. Some clones in this sample may be carry-over from other donors' samples. CDR3 sequence (DNA): TGCGCCAGCAGCCTAGATCCTCGGGGGCAGGGGGATTCACCCCTCCACTTT. Its translation is CASSLDPRGQGDSPLHF.